This T cell receptor beta chain appears in the sequencing data of a study of T cell responses to AZD1222 COVID-19 vaccine. Study-wide results and caveats: The donor cohort was predominantly white British with a female majority, and clonal diversity may have been underestimated.

Clones were read by immunoSEQ multiplex PCR, and TCRdb kept only the in-frame ones, dropping some. The sample has some 120,000 clones; roughly 87% are singletons. Remarks on this clone: Its target is not known.

Per germline, CDR1 SGHDT and CDR2 YYEEEE. The CDR3 totals 15 residues. V shed 4 bases, J shed 6 bases, and the junction held 6 bases outside the gene matches. The clonotype originates from an adult in good health. V and J are TRBV5-6 and TRBJ1-6, with 8 nucleotides matching TRBD1. Sequencing used peripheral blood, obtained on day 0 of MenACWY control vaccination. The CDR3 DNA reads TGTGCCAGCAGCCCGAGGACAGGGAGTAATTCACCCCTCCACTTT. Translated: CASSPRTGSNSPLHF. The whole variable domain, remainder taken from reference TRBV5-6 and TRBJ1-6, is DAGVTQSPTHLIKTRGQQVTLRCSPKSGHDTVSWYQQALGQGPQFIFQYYEEEERQRGNFPDRFSGHQFPNYSSELNVNALLLGDSALYLCASSPRTGSNSPLHFGNGTRLTVT.